The 30 T cell receptor beta chains below all came from one sample that was sequenced in a study of CD8 T cells in Susac syndrome. A quantity of about 0.45 to 1 ug RNA underwent reverse transcription using random hexamers. TCRdb re-analysed the immunoSEQ multiplex PCR reads in MiXCR, keeping a single row per CDR3 protein. The top ten hold 0.15% to 0.2% of the sample, which has hundreds of thousands of distinct CDR3 sequences, approximately 94% seen once. The sample was CD4+ T cells from PBMCs. The receptors were sampled from a human donor with Susac syndrome.

This clonotype was recorded a few times. The chain is built from TRBV6-1 and TRBJ1-1, with D perhaps matching TRBD1 (5 bases). CDR3 size: 14 residues. Germline V gene sequence: CDR1 MNHNS, CDR2 SASEGT. V lost 3 bases to trimming and J lost 1 base, with 9 bases between them. The CDR3 sequence is CASSEGPTNTEAFF. The CDR3 nucleotides read TGTGCCAGCAGTGAGGGGCCTACGAACACTGAAGCTTTCTTT.

The V gene is TRBV5-1, the J gene TRBJ1-2; D not resolved. The germline V gene has CDR1 SGHRS and CDR2 YFSETQ. Trimming took off 0 bases at V and 7 bases at J, with 16 bases between the two ends. The CDR3 totals 15 residues. As DNA, the CDR3 is TGCGCCAGCAGCTTGGGAAGAGACGCTAATAGTGGCTACACCTTC. Translated, it gives CASSLGRDANSGYTF.

This sequence joins TRBV25-1 and TRBJ1-4; D possibly corresponds to TRBD1 (5 bases). Trimming took 6 bases from V and 5 from J, leaving 13 bases between them. The germline gives CDR1 MGHDK, CDR2 SYGVNS. CDR3 length: 14 amino acids. CDR3 coding DNA: TGTGCCAGCAGGGGGACGGCCGGGAATGAAAAACTGTTTTTT. It codes for CASRGTAGNEKLFF.

V gene TRBV9 combines with J gene TRBJ2-7; 9 positions match TRBD1. Germline CDR1 is SGDLS and CDR2 is YYNGEE. After removal of 4 bases from V and 6 bases from J, the junction contained 8 bases not matched to a gene. The CDR3 is 14 amino acids. As DNA, the CDR3 is TGTGCCAGCAGCCTGGGACAGGGAGGATTCGAGCAGTACTTC. Translated: CASSLGQGGFEQYF.

This chain uses TRBV6-2 or TRBV6-3 with TRBJ1-5, with no clear D. Germline assignment: CDR1 MNHEY and CDR2 SVGEGT. Trimming shortened V by 5 bases and J by 7 bases, and 18 bases separated the two germline ends. There are 15 residues in the CDR3. The CDR3 sequence is CASSRPFEEGQPQHF. CDR3 DNA: TGTGCCAGCAGTCGACCCTTTGAGGAGGGACAGCCCCAGCATTTT.

J is TRBJ2-3 and V is TRBV7-3; 8 bases are shared with TRBD1. The trim removed 0 bases at V and 5 bases at J, leaving 7 bases unmatched. Germline values: CDR1 SGHTA, CDR2 FQGTGA. The CDR3 is 16 residues long. This CDR3 is CASSLTSQGGQDTQYF. CDR3 bases: TGTGCCAGCAGCTTAACCTCACAGGGGGGACAAGATACGCAGTATTTT.

The chain combines TRBV3-1 with TRBJ1-6; 7 bases map to TRBD1. Germline assignment: CDR1 LGHDT and CDR2 YNNKEL (reference sequence). V trimming: 0 bases; J trimming: 0 bases; junction bases outside the gene matches: 11. The CDR3 extends over 20 amino acids. The CDR3 nucleotides are TGTGCCAGCAGCCAAGATCTTAATACCGACAGGGCCTCCTATAATTCACCCCTCCACTTT. It specifies CASSQDLNTDRASYNSPLHF.

The chain combines TRBV6-2 or TRBV6-3 with TRBJ2-3, with TRBD2 matching 8 bases. This CDR3 comprises 17 residues. From germline, CDR1 is MNHEY and CDR2 SVGEGT. Trimming at V came to 2 bases and at J to 1 base, leaving 8 bases not matched to a gene. CDR3 bases: TGTGCCAGCAGTTACGGCTCTCCGCGGGGGGGCACAGATACGCAGTATTTT. Its translation is CASSYGSPRGGTDTQYF.

This chain uses TRBV20-1 with TRBJ2-3; tentative D call: TRBD2 (7 bases). Germline V CDR1 and CDR2: DFQATT, SNEGSKA (reference sequence). This CDR3 has 18 amino acids. V was clipped by 6 bases and J by 0 bases, with 25 bases between them. CDR3 sequence (DNA): TGCAGTGCCACCCACCCAGGGGCGGGGGCCCTCAGCACAGATACGCAGTATTTT. Translated: CSATHPGAGALSTDTQYF.

This chain uses TRBV11-2 with TRBJ1-1; D gene ambiguous. The CDR3 totals 16 residues. The V gene lost 2 bases and the J gene lost 0 bases, with 13 bases spanning the gap. Germline loops: CDR1 SGHAT, CDR2 FQNNGV. For the CDR3, the DNA is TGTGCCAGCAGCTTACGGCCACCCTACATGAACACTGAAGCTTTCTTT. It translates to CASSLRPPYMNTEAFF.

The chain couples TRBV9 to TRBJ2-7, with D perhaps matching TRBD1 or TRBD2 (5 bases each). Germline assignment: CDR1 SGDLS and CDR2 YYNGEE. The CDR3 has 13 residues. The V gene lost 3 bases and the J gene lost 1 base, with 8 bases spanning the gap. CDR3 protein: CASSGGTSYEQYF. CDR3 coding DNA: TGTGCCAGCAGCGGAGGGACGTCCTACGAGCAGTACTTC.

This sequence joins TRBV7-9 and TRBJ1-2; D is unresolved. The ends were cut back, 1 base at V and 2 bases at J, with 11 bases in the middle. Germline V lookup: CDR1 SEHNR, CDR2 FQNEAQ (reference sequence). The CDR3 runs to 15 residues. CDR3 sequence reads: CASSLGSGLNYGYTF. CDR3 nucleotide sequence: TGTGCCAGCAGCTTAGGATCCGGGCTGAACTATGGCTACACCTTC. Full variable domain (rest looked up from reference TRBV7-9 and TRBJ1-2): DTGVSQNPRHKITKRGQNVTFRCDPISEHNRLYWYRQTLGQGPEFLTYFQNEAQLEKSRLLSDRFSAERPKGSFSTLEIQRTEQGDSAMYLCASSLGSGLNYGYTFGSGTRLTVV.

The rearrangement links TRBV7-8 to TRBJ2-4; the D is unclear. The germline gives CDR1 SGHVS, CDR2 FQNEAQ. V gave up 5 bases and J gave up 7 bases, with 15 bases separating them. The CDR3 extends over 14 amino acids. The CDR3 here is CASSLDGLLNIQYF. CDR3 bases: TGTGCCAGCAGCCTGGACGGTTTGTTGAACATTCAGTACTTC.

The V and J genes are TRBV20-1 and TRBJ1-1, with D unclear. Germline CDR1 DFQATT, CDR2 SNEGSKA (reference sequence). CDR3 size: 13 residues. Trimming stripped 1 base from V and 1 base from J, with 7 bases between. The CDR3 loop reads CSARGRRNTEAFF. The DNA of the CDR3 is TGCAGTGCTAGAGGGCGCCGGAACACTGAAGCTTTCTTT.

This chain uses TRBV18 with TRBJ1-1; the D is unclear. Germline V gives CDR1 KGHSH, CDR2 LQKENI. This CDR3 is built from 16 residues. V lost 4 bases and J lost 3, with 18 bases in between. CDR3 protein: CASSREGNLRDTEAFF. For the CDR3, the DNA is TGTGCCAGCTCACGAGAAGGGAACCTACGGGACACTGAAGCTTTCTTT.

This chain joins TRBV7-2 and TRBJ2-5; 8 nucleotides agree with TRBD1. In germline, CDR1 is SGHTA, CDR2 FQGNSA. The CDR3 is 13 residues long. V trimming: 5 bases; J trimming: 3 bases; junction bases outside the gene matches: 2. CDR3 in DNA: TGTGCCAGCAGCGCGGGACAGGAAGAGACCCAGTACTTC. Translated: CASSAGQEETQYF. The full variable domain, rest sourced from reference TRBV7-2 and TRBJ2-5, is GAGVSQSPSNKVTEKGKDVELRCDPISGHTALYWYRQSLGQGLEFLIYFQGNSAPDKSGLPSDRFSAERTGGSVSTLTIQRTQQEDSAVYLCASSAGQEETQYFGPGTRLLVL.

This chain connects TRBV28 to TRBJ1-2; no firm D call. CDR1 and CDR2 from the germline V gene are MDHEN and SYDVKM. The length of the CDR3 is 15 residues. Trimming cost V 5 bases and J 4 bases, with 17 bases left between them. CDR3 region: CASSPPEGLSYGYTF. CDR3 bases: TGTGCCAGCAGTCCTCCGGAGGGCCTGAGCTATGGCTACACCTTC.

The chain links TRBV4-2 to TRBJ1-2, with TRBD1 as a possible D gene (6 bases). CDR3 length equals 15 residues. The V gene's germline CDR1 is LGHNA and CDR2 YNFKEQ. Between the trimmed V and J ends, which lost 0 bases and 4 bases, there was a span of 12 bases. CDR3 DNA sequence: TGTGCCAGCAGCCAAGAAGATACAGGGACCTATGGCTACACCTTC. Amino acid sequence: CASSQEDTGTYGYTF.

The sample holds a few counts of this clonotype. V and J are TRBV3-1 and TRBJ1-5; D remains unclear. Between the trimmed V and J ends, which lost 0 bases and 6 bases, there was a span of 12 bases. The CDR3 runs 15 residues. Per germline, CDR1 LGHDT and CDR2 YNNKEL (reference sequence). CDR3 bases: TGTGCCAGCAGCCAAGATCTGAAGGTCGTTCAGCCCCAGCATTTT. Translated, it gives CASSQDLKVVQPQHF.

The rearrangement joins TRBV4-1 to TRBJ2-3; tentatively, D is TRBD2 (6 bases). Trimming cost V 0 bases and J 0 bases, with 10 bases left between them. Germline V gene lookup returns CDR1 MGHRA and CDR2 YSYEKL. The CDR3 has 16 amino acids. CDR3 loop: CASSQDSAGSTDTQYF. The CDR3 DNA follows: TGCGCCAGCAGCCAAGATTCCGCGGGGAGCACAGATACGCAGTATTTT.

This clonotype appeared a single time. The rearrangement joins TRBV5-1 to TRBJ2-1; the D gene could be TRBD1 or TRBD2 (5 bases each). Germline loops: CDR1 SGHRS, CDR2 YFSETQ. V shed 0 bases and J shed 7 bases, with 11 bases lying between them. The CDR3 covers 14 residues. The CDR3: CASSLGDPWNEQFF. CDR3 DNA sequence: TGCGCCAGCAGCTTGGGGGACCCTTGGAATGAGCAGTTCTTC.

This chain uses TRBV4-3 with TRBJ2-5; 14 nucleotides align to TRBD2. After removal of 4 bases from V and 2 bases from J, the junction contained 6 bases not matched to a gene. Looked up from germline, CDR1 is LGHNA and CDR2 is YSLEER. The CDR3 spans 17 residues. CDR3 in DNA: TGCGCCAGCAGCCTTCGGACTAGCGGGGGGAGGCAAGAGACCCAGTACTTC. Translation gives CASSLRTSGGRQETQYF.

CDR3 DNA sequence: TGTGCCAGCAGCCCTCGGTCCTCGGGCTTCGGCTACACCTTC. The encoded protein is CASSPRSSGFGYTF. This rearrangement joins TRBV3-1 to TRBJ1-2; D unresolved. The CDR3 consists of 14 residues. Trimming pared 4 bases from V and 8 bases from J, leaving 17 bases between. The germline CDR1 and CDR2 sequences are LGHDT and YNNKEL (reference sequence).

The chain recombines TRBV7-2 with TRBJ1-1; TRBD1 matches 7 bases. Germline V gene sequence: CDR1 SGHTA, CDR2 FQGNSA. The trim removed 5 bases at V and 11 bases at J, leaving 14 bases unmatched. The CDR3 loop spans 14 amino acids. CDR3 sequence (DNA): TGTGCCAGCAGCCCTAGGACAGGATTGAATGAGGCTTTCTTT. Its translation: CASSPRTGLNEAFF.

The J gene is TRBJ2-1, the V gene TRBV5-6; 9 nucleotides match TRBD2. This CDR3 comprises 17 residues. Germline V CDR1 and CDR2: SGHDT, YYEEEE. The V segment lost 4 bases and the J segment 5 bases; nucleotides outside the gene matches: 13. CDR3 in DNA: TGTGCCAGCAGCCCGTTCATGCGACTAGCGGACAACAATGAGCAGTTCTTC. This gives the protein CASSPFMRLADNNEQFF.

The J gene is TRBJ2-2, the V gene TRBV5-1; TRBD2 is a possible D gene (5 bases). The length of the CDR3 is 15 residues. With 4 bases removed from V and 2 bases from J, the gap between germline ends came to 12 bases. Germline loops: CDR1 SGHRS, CDR2 YFSETQ. The CDR3 region has the DNA TGCGCCAGCAGCGGTCCGGGATCCAACACCGGGGAGCTGTTTTTT. Protein: CASSGPGSNTGELFF.

The chain has TRBV24-1 and TRBJ2-1; 9 bases align to TRBD2. J lost 6 bases, V lost 3 bases, and 2 bases had no gene match. CDR3 length: 14 amino acids. CDR1 and CDR2 from the germline V gene are KGHDR and SFDVKD. CDR3 sequence reads: CATSDAGGSNEQFF. DNA of the CDR3: TGTGCCACCAGTGATGCGGGGGGGTCCAATGAGCAGTTCTTC.

V gene TRBV5-1 combines with J gene TRBJ2-2, with 7 bases identical to TRBD2. Germline trimming cut 0 bases from V and 6 bases from J; bases unmatched to any gene: 8. CDR3 length: 16 amino acids. The V gene's germline CDR1 is SGHRS and CDR2 YFSETQ. CDR3 residues: CASSLETAGRSGELFF. Here the CDR3 DNA reads TGCGCCAGCAGCTTGGAGACAGCGGGGAGGTCCGGGGAGCTGTTTTTT.

This clonotype has only one observation. The chain is built from TRBV5-5 and TRBJ2-1, with D hard to call. The V end lost 4 bases, the J end lost 4 bases, and 3 bases lay between the germline ends. The length of the CDR3 is 11 residues. Germline lookup yields CDR1 SGHKS and CDR2 YYEKEE (reference sequence). The CDR3 spells CASSKYNEQFF. The CDR3 DNA reads TGTGCCAGCAGCAAATACAATGAGCAGTTCTTC.

The V and J genes are TRBV27 and TRBJ2-5, with 10 nucleotides matching TRBD2. The CDR3 spans 15 residues. CDR1 is MNHEY and CDR2 is SMNVEV in the germline V gene (reference sequence). The J segment lost 4 bases and the V segment lost 5 bases, leaving 7 bases of the junction unmatched. DNA for the CDR3: TGTGCCAGCAGTACCCGACTAGCGGGTCGAGAGACCCAGTACTTC. Its protein product is CASSTRLAGRETQYF.